The T cell receptor beta chain under discussion was sequenced for a study of blood T cell repertoires in COVID-19. Looked up from germline, CDR1 is MNHEY and CDR2 is SVGAGI. The CDR3 is 15 amino acids. With 8 bases clipped from V and 7 bases from J, the junction kept 12 bases outside the gene matches. Sequenced by immunoSEQ multiplex PCR; TCRdb stores in-frame clones only, minus some. The table lists tens of thousands of clones, 65% to 90% of them singletons. This clonotype was obtained from a woman of 80 years or more with active or convalescent COVID-19. Sequenced sample: peripheral blood. The chain employs TRBV6-5 and TRBJ1-5; 9 bases fit TRBD1. This CDR3 reads CASGRGQGIGQPQHF. DNA of the CDR3: TGTGCCAGCGGCCGGGGACAGGGAATCGGACAGCCCCAGCATTTT.